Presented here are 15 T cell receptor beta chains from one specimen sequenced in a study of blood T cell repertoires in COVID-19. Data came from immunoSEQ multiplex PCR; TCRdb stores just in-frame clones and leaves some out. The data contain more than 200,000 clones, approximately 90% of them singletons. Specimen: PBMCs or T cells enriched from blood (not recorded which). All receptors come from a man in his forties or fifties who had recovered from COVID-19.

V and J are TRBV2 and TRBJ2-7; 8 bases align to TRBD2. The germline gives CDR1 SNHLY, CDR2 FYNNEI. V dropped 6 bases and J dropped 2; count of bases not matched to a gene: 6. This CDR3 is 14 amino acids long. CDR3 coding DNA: TGTGCCAGCAGCCGGCAGCGGGGGACCTACGAGCAGTACTTC. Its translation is CASSRQRGTYEQYF. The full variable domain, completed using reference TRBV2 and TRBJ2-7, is EPEVTQTPSHQVTQMGQEVILRCVPISNHLYFYWYRQILGQKVEFLVSFYNNEISEKSEIFDDQFSVERPDGSNFTLKIRSTKLEDSAMYFCASSRQRGTYEQYFGPGTRLTVT.

The CDR3 DNA reads TGTGCCAGCAGCTTGGGGGGACAGGCTTCATGGTTCTTC. Its protein is CASSLGGQASWFF. The rearrangement joins TRBV7-9 to TRBJ2-1; 8 positions agree with TRBD1. Germline assignment: CDR1 SEHNR and CDR2 FQNEAQ (reference sequence). The junction had 10 bases not matched to a gene; V was cut back by 3 bases and J by 15 bases. The CDR3 consists of 13 residues.

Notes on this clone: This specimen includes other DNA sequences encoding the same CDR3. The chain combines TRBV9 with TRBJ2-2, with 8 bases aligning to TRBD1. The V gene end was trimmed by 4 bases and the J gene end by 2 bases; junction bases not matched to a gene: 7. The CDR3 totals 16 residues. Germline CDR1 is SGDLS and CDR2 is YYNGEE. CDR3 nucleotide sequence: TGTGCCAGCAGCCCCCGAACAGGGGGTAACACCGGGGAGCTGTTTTTT. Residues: CASSPRTGGNTGELFF.

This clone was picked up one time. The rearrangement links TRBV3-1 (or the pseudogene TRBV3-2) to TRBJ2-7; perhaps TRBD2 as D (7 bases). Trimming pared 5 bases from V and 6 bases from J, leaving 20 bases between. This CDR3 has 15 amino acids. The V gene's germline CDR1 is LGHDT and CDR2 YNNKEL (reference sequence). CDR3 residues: CASSRQIGGRSEQYF. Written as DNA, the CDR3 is TGTGCCAGCAGCAGACAAATCGGGGGGCGGAGCGAGCAGTACTTC.

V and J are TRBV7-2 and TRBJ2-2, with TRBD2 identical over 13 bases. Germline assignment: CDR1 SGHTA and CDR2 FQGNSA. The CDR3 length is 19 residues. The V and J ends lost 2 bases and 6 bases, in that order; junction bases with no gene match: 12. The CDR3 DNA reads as TGTGCCAGCAGCTTACCGACCCGACTAGCGGGGGGACGTCCCGGGGAGCTGTTTTTT. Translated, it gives CASSLPTRLAGGRPGELFF.

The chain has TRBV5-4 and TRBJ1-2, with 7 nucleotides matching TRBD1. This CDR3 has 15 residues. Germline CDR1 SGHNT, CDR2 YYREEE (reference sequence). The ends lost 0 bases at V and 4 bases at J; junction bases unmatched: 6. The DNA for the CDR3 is TGTGCCAGCAGCTTGGCCCAGACAGGGTCCTATGGCTACACCTTC. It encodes CASSLAQTGSYGYTF.

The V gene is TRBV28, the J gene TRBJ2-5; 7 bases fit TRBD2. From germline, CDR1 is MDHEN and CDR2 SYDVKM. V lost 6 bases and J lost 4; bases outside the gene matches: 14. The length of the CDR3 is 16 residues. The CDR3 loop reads CASRPTPWGGRETQYF. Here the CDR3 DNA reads TGTGCCAGCAGACCTACCCCGTGGGGGGGAAGAGAGACCCAGTACTTC.

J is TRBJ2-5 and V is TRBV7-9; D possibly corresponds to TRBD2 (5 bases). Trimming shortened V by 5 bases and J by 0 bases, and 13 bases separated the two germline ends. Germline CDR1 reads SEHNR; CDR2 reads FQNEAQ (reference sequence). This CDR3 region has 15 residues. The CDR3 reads CASSPREGYQETQYF. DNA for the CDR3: TGTGCCAGCAGCCCCCGAGAGGGATACCAAGAGACCCAGTACTTC.

CDR3 in amino acids: CASSLAYNILLEGGDEQFF. CDR3 DNA: TGCGCCAGCAGCTTGGCCTATAATATCCTGCTCGAGGGCGGGGATGAGCAGTTCTTC. The chain carries TRBV5-1 and TRBJ2-1; perhaps TRBD2 as D (6 bases). The CDR3 covers 19 residues. CDR1 and CDR2 from the germline V gene are SGHRS and YFSETQ. Trimming removed 0 bases at V and 8 bases at J, with 27 bases between.

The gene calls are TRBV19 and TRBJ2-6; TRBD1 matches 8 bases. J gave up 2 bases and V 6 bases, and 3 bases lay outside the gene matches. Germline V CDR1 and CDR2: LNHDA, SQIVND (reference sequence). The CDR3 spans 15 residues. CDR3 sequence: CASSQGAAGANVLTF. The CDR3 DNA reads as TGTGCCAGTAGCCAGGGGGCTGCTGGGGCCAACGTCCTGACTTTC. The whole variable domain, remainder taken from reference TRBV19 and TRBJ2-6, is DGGITQSPKYLFRKEGQNVTLSCEQNLNHDAMYWYRQDPGQGLRLIYYSQIVNDFQKGDIAEGYSVSREKKESFPLTVTSAQKNPTAFYLCASSQGAAGANVLTFGAGSRLTVL.

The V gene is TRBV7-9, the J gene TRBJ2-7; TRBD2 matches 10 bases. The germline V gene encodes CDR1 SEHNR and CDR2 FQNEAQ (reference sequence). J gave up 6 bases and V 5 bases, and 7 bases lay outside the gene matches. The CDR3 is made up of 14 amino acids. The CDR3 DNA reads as TGTGCCAGCAGCCTAGGACTAGCGGAGGTCGAGCAGTACTTC. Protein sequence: CASSLGLAEVEQYF.

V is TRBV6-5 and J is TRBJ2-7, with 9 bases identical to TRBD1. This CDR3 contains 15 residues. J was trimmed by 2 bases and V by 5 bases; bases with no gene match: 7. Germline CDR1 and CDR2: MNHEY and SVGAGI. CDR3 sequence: CASSKGTGSTYEQYF. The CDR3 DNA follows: TGTGCCAGCAGTAAGGGGACAGGGTCCACCTACGAGCAGTACTTC.

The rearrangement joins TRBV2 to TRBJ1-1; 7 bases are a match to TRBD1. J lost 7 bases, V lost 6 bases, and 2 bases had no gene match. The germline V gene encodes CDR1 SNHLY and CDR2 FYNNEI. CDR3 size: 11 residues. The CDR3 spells CASSGDSEAFF. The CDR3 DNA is TGTGCCAGCAGCGGGGACAGTGAAGCTTTCTTT.

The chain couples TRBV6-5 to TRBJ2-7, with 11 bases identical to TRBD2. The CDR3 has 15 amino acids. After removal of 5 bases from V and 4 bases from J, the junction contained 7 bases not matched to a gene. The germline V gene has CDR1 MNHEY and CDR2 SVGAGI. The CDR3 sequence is CASSLTGTSGYEQYF. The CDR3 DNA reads TGTGCCAGCAGTCTGACCGGGACTAGCGGATACGAGCAGTACTTC.

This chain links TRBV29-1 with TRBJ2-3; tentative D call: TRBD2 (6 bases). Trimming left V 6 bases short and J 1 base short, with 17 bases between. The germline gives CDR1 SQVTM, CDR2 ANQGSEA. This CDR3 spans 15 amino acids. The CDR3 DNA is TGCAGCGTCGTAAAACTAGCAGGTCGCACAGATACGCAGTATTTT. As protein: CSVVKLAGRTDTQYF.